This entry lists 2 T cell receptor beta chains sequenced from one sample in a study of neurological immune-mediated disorders (dated 2019 in TCRdb). Library prep was done by 5' RACE. The instrument was an Illumina HiSeq 2500. The raw public data were reprocessed by TCRdb itself: fastp quality trimming at Q25, MiXCR clonotype calling, in-frame beta chains only. Each CDR3 protein appears once, grouped with its most common genes and DNA. The sample includes 110,000 or so distinct CDR3 sequences, with roughly 3.2% observed a single time. The top ten clonotypes cover roughly 1.3% of the sample. Material: PBMCs. These receptors originate from a woman aged 30 to 39 with multiple sclerosis.

This clonotype was seen many times. The chain recombines TRBV20-1 with TRBJ2-3; TRBD2 matches 9 bases. Germline V gene data show CDR1 as DFQATT and CDR2 as SNEGSKA (reference sequence). The trim removed 5 bases at V and 4 bases at J, leaving 7 bases unmatched. There are 14 residues in the CDR3. CDR3 nucleotide sequence: TGCAGTGCTTCAAGTAGCGGGAGACCAGATACGCAGTATTTT. It is translated as CSASSSGRPDTQYF.

This clonotype was observed at least ten times. The gene calls are TRBV29-1 and TRBJ2-3; a possible D gene is TRBD2 (5 bases). The CDR3 extends over 18 amino acids. V was shortened by 0 bases and J by 2 bases, with 21 bases between the two germline ends. Germline CDR1 reads SQVTM; CDR2 reads ANQGSEA. The CDR3 coding sequence is TGCAGCGTTGAAGATTTGAGCGGAACCTTTCTTCCCACAGATACGCAGTATTTT. Translation gives CSVEDLSGTFLPTDTQYF.